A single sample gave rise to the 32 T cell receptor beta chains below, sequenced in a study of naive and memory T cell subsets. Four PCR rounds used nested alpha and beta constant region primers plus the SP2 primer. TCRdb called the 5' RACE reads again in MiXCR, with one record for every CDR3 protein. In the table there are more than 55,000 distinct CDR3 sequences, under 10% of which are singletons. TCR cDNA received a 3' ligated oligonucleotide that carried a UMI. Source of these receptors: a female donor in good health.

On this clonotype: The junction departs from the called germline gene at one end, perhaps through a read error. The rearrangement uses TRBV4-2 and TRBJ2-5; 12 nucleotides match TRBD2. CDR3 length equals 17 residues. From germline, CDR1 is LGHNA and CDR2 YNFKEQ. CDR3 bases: TGTACCAGCAGCCAAGCCGCCCTACTAGCGGGGGGAGAGACCCAGTACTTC. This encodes CTSSQAALLAGGETQYF.

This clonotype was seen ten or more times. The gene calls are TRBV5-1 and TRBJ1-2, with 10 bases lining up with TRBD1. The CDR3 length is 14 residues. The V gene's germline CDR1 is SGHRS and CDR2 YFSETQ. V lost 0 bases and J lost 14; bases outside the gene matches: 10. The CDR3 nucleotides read TGCGCCAGCAGCTTGGATGCCGGGACAGGGGTCCAAACCTTC. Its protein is CASSLDAGTGVQTF.

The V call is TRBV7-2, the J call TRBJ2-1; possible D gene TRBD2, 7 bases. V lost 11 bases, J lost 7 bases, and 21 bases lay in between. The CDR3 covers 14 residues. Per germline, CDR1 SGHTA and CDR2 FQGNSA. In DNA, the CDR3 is TGTGCCGGGGGGGGGGCCCCCGCGCGGAATGAGCAGTTCTTC. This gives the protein CAGGGAPARNEQFF.

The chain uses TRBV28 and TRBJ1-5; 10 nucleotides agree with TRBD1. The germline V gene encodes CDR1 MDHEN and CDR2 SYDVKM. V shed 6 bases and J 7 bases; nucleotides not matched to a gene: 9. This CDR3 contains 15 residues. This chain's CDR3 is CASSPGTGARQPQHF. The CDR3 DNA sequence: TGTGCCAGCAGCCCTGGGACAGGGGCTCGACAGCCCCAGCATTTT.

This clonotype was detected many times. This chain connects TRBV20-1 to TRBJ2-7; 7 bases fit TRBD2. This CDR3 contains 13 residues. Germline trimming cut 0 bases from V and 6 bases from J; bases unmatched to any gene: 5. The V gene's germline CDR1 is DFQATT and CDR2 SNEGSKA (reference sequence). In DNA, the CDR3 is TGCAGTGCTAGAGACCCGGCGGGAGTCGAGCAGTACTTC. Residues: CSARDPAGVEQYF.

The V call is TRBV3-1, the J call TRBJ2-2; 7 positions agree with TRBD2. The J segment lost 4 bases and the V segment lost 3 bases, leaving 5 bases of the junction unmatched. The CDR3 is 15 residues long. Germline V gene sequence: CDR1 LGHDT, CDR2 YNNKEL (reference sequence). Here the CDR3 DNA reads TGTGCCAGCAGCCATCGACTAGCAGTCACCGGGGAGCTGTTTTTT. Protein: CASSHRLAVTGELFF.

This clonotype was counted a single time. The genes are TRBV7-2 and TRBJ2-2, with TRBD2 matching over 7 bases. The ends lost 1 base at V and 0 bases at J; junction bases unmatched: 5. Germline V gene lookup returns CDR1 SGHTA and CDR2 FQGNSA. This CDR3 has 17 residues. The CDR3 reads CASSLDFAGANTGELFF. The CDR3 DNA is TGTGCCAGCAGCTTAGATTTTGCGGGGGCGAACACCGGGGAGCTGTTTTTT.

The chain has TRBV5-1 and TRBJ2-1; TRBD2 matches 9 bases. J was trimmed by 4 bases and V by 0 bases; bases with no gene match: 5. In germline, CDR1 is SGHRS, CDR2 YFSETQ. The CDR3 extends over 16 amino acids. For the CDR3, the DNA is TGCGCCAGCAGCTTGGCGGCGGGGGGGCCATACAATGAGCAGTTCTTC. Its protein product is CASSLAAGGPYNEQFF.

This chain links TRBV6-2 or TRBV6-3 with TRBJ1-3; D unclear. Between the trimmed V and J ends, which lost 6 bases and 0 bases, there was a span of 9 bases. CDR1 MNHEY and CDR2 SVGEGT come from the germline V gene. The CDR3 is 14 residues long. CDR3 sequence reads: CASRKTASGNTIYF. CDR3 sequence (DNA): TGTGCCAGCAGAAAGACCGCCTCTGGAAACACCATATATTTT.

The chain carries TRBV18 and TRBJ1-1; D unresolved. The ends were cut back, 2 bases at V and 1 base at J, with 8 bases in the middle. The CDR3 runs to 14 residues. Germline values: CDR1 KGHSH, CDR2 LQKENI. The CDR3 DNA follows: TGTGCCAGCTCACCATGGCAGGCGAACACTGAAGCTTTCTTT. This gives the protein CASSPWQANTEAFF.

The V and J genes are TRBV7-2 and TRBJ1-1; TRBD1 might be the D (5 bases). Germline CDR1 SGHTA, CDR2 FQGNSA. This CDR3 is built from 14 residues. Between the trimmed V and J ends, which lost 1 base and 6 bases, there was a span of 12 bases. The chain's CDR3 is CASSLDRLRPEAFF. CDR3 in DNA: TGTGCCAGCAGCTTAGACAGGCTCAGACCTGAAGCTTTCTTT.

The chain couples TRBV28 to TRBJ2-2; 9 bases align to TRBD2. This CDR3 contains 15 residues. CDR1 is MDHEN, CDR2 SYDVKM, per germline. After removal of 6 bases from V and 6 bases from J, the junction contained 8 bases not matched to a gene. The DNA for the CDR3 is TGTGCCAGCAGCAGAGCGGGGGGAGAGGCCGGGGAGCTGTTTTTT. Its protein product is CASSRAGGEAGELFF. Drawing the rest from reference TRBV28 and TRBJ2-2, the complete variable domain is DVKVTQSSRYLVKRTGEKVFLECVQDMDHENMFWYRQDPGLGLRLIYFSYDVKMKEKGDIPEGYSVSREKKERFSLILESASTNQTSMYLCASSRAGGEAGELFFGEGSRLTVL.

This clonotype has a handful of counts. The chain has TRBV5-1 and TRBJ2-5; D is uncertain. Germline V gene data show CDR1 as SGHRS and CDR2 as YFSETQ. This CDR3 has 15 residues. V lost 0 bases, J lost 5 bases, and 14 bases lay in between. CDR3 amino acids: CASSLVGSKGETQYF. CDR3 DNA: TGCGCCAGCAGCTTGGTGGGCTCAAAAGGGGAGACCCAGTACTTC.

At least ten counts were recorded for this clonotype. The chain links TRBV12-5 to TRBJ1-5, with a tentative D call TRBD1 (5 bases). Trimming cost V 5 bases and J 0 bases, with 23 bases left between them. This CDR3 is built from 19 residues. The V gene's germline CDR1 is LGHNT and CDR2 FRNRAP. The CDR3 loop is CASGLSLWGRVYSNQPQHF. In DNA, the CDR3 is TGTGCTAGTGGTCTGTCCCTGTGGGGGAGGGTCTATAGCAATCAGCCCCAGCATTTT.

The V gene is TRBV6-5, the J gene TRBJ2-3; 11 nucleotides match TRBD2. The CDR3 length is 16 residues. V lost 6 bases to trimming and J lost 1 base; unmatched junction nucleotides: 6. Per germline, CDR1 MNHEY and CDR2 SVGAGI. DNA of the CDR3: TGTGCCAGCAGATCACTGACTAGCGGGGGCACAGATACGCAGTATTTT. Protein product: CASRSLTSGGTDTQYF.

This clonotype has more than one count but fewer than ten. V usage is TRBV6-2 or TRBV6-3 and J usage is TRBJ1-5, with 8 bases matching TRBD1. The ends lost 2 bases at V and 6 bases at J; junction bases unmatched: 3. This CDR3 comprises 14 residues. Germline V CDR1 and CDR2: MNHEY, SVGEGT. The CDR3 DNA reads TGTGCCAGCAGTTACGGCAGGGGGCTTCAGCCCCAGCATTTT. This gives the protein CASSYGRGLQPQHF.

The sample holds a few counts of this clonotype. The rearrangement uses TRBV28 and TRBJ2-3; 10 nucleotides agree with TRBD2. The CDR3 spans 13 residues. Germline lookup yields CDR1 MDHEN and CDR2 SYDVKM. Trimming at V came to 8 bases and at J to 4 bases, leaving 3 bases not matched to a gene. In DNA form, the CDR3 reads TGTGCCAGCGCTAGCGGGGGTCCAGATACGCAGTATTTT. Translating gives CASASGGPDTQYF.

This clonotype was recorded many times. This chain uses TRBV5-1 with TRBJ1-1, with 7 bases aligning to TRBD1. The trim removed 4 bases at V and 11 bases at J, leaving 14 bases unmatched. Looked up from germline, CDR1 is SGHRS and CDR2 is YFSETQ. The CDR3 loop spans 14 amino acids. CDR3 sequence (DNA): TGCGCCAGCAGCGCCCGTAACAGGGGTCTCTACGCTTTCTTT. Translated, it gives CASSARNRGLYAFF. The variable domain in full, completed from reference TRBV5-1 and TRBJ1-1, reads KAGVTQTPRYLIKTRGQQVTLSCSPISGHRSVSWYQQTPGQGLQFLFEYFSETQRNKGNFPGRFSGRQFSNSRSEMNVSTLELGDSALYLCASSARNRGLYAFFGQGTRLTVV.

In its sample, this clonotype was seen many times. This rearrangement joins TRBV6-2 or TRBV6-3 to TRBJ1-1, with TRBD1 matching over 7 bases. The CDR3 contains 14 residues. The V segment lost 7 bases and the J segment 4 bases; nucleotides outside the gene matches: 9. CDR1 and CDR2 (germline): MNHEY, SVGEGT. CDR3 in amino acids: CASKTGKWSTEAFF. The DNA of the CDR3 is TGTGCCAGCAAGACAGGGAAGTGGAGCACTGAAGCTTTCTTT.

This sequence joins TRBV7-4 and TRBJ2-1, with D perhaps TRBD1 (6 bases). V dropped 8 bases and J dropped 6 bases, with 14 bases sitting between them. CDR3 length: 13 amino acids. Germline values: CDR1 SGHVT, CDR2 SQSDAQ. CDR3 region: CASGRTGSNEQFF. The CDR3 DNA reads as TGTGCCAGCGGTCGAACAGGGAGCAATGAGCAGTTCTTC.

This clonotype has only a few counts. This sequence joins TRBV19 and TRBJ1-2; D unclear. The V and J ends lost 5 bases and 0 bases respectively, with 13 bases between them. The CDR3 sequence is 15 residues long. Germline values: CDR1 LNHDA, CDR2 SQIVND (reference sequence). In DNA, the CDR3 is TGTGCCAGTAGTCTCCCAGGACGGGCTAACTATGGCTACACCTTC. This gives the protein CASSLPGRANYGYTF.

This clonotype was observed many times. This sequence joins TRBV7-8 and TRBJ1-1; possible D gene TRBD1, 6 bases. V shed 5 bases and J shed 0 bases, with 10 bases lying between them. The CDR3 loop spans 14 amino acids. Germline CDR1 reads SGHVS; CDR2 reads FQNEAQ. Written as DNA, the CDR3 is TGTGCCAGCAGCATCGGACAGATGAACACTGAAGCTTTCTTT. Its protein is CASSIGQMNTEAFF.

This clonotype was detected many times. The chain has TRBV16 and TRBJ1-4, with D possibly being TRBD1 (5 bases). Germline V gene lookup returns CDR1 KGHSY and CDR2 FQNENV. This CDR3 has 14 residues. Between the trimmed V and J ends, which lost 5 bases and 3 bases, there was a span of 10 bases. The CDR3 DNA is TGTGCCAGCAGCAAAGGGGAGGCTAATGAAAAACTGTTTTTT. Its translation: CASSKGEANEKLFF.

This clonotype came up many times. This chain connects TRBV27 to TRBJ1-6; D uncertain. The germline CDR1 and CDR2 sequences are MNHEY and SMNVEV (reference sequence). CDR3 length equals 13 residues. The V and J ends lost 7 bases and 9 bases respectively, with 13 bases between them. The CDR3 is CASTLGIGSPLHF. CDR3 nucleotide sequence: TGTGCCAGCACCCTAGGCATCGGTTCACCCCTCCACTTT.

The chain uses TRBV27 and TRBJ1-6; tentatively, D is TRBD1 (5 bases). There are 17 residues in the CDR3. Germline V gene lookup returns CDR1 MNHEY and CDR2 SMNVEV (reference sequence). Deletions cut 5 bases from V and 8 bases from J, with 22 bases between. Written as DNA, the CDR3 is TGTGCCAGCAGTCTCGGACCGCCGGGACTGAACTATTCACCCCTCCACTTT. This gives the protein CASSLGPPGLNYSPLHF.

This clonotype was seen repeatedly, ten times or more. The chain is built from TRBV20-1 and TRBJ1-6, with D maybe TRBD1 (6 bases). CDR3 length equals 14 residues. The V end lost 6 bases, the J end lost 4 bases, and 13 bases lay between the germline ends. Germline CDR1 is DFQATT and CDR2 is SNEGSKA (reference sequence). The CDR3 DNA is TGCAGTGCATCGAGGGGGAAATATAATTCACCCCTCCACTTT. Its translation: CSASRGKYNSPLHF.

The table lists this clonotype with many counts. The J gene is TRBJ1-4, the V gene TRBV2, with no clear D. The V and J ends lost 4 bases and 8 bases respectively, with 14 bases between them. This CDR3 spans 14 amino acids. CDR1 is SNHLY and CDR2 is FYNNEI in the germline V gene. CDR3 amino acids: CASSVNRGGEKLFF. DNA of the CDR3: TGTGCCAGCAGTGTAAACCGCGGTGGGGAAAAACTGTTTTTT.

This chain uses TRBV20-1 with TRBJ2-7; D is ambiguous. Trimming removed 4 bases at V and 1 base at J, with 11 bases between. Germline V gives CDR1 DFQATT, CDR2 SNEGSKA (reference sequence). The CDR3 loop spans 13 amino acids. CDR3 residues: CSAKDDGSYEQYF. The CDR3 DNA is TGCAGTGCTAAGGACGACGGGTCCTACGAGCAGTACTTC.

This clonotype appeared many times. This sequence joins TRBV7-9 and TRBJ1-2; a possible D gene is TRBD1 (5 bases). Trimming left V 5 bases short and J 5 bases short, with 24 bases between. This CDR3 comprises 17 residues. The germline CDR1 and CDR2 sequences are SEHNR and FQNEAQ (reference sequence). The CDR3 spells CASSETGSWGDEYGYTF. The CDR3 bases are TGTGCCAGCAGCGAGACCGGGTCCTGGGGCGATGAATATGGCTACACCTTC.

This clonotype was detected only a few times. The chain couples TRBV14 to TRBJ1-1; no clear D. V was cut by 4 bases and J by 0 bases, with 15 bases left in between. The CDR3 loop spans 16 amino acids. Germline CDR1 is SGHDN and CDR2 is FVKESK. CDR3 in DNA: TGTGCCAGCAGCCCCGAAAGGGTAGTGGTGAACACTGAAGCTTTCTTT. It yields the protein CASSPERVVVNTEAFF.

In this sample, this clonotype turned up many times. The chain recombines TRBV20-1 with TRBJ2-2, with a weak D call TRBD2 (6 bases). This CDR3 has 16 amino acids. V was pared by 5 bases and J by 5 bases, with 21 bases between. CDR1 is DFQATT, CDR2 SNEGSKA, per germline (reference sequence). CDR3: CSASQGSGTPTGELFF. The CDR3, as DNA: TGCAGTGCTTCCCAAGGAAGTGGGACTCCTACCGGGGAGCTGTTTTTT.

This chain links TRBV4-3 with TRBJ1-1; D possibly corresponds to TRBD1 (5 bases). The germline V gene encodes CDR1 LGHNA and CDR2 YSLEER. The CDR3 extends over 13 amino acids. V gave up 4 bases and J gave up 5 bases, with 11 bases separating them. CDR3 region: CASSRQGRTEAFF. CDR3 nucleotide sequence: TGCGCCAGCAGCCGGCAGGGTCGGACTGAAGCTTTCTTT.